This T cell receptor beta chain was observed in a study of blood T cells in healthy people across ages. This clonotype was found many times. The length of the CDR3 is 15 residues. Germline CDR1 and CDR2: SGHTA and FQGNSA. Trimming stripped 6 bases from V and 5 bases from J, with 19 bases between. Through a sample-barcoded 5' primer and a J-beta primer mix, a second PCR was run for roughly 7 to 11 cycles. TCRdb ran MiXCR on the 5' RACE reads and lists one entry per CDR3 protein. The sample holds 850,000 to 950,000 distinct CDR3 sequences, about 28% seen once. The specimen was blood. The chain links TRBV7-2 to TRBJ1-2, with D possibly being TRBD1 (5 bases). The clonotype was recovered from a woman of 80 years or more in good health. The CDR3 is CASSSLGGTSYGYTF. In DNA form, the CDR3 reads TGTGCCAGCAGTTCCCTTGGGGGAACCTCGTATGGCTACACCTTC.